The rows below give T cell receptor beta chains drawn from one sample of a study of T cell changes during pregnancy in multiple sclerosis. Sequenced by immunoSEQ multiplex PCR; TCRdb stores in-frame clones only, minus some. The table shows some 97,000 clones, with about 90% occurring only once. This sample comprised peripheral blood, obtained after pregnancy. Receptors originate from a female donor with multiple sclerosis, enrolled in a pregnancy study. The CDR3 runs from the conserved cysteine through the conserved F or W. The order of the fields is V gene, clone size, D gene, J gene, CDR3 DNA, CDR3 protein. The D gene is left open where the match is weak. Rows may omit the clone size; those that give it use once, few, many or a size class.

TRBV2,-,-,TRBJ2-1,TGTGCCAGCAAACTAGCCCGAAACAATGAGCAGTTCTTC,CASKLARNNEQFF
TRBV23-1,-,TRBD1,TRBJ1-2,TGCGCCAGCTCGGAATACGGTACTAAACAGGGGATTGGCTACACCTTC,CASSEYGTKQGIGYTF
TRBV15,-,-,TRBJ1-4,TGTGCCACCAGCAGATATGACAAGATGCGTGAAAAACTGTTTTTT,CATSRYDKMREKLFF
TRBV19,-,-,TRBJ1-6,TGTGCCAGTAGTATGGCGGGTAATGGTTCACCCCTCCACTTT,CASSMAGNGSPLHF
TRBV28,-,-,TRBJ1-5,TGTGCCAGCAGTCAGGGCAATAGGCAGCCCCAGCATTTT,CASSQGNRQPQHF
TRBV2,-,-,TRBJ2-4,TGTGCCAGCAGTCTCGGGGAAATGGGGTTC,CASSLGEMGF
TRBV30,-,-,TRBJ1-4,TGTGCCTCGACTATACGAGCAACTAATGAAAAACTGTTTTTT,CASTIRATNEKLFF
TRBV27,-,-,TRBJ1-1,TGTGCCAGCAGATTGCGGGCATTGAACACTGAAGCTTTCTTT,CASRLRALNTEAFF
TRBV19,-,-,TRBJ2-1,TGTGCCAGTAGTAACTCAGCCGGACAGAGTTCCTACAATGAGCAGTTCTTC,CASSNSAGQSSYNEQFF
TRBV28,-,-,TRBJ1-3,TGTGCAGGATCGGGGGACTCTGGAAACACCATATATTTT,CAGSGDSGNTIYF
TRBV6-1,-,-,TRBJ1-6,TGTGCCAGCAGTGAACGCGTGGCCTATAATTCACCCCTCCACTTT,CASSERVAYNSPLHF
TRBV2,-,TRBD2,TRBJ2-1,TGTGCCACCTCTCCCCTAGCGGTCTACAATGAGCAGTTCTTC,CATSPLAVYNEQFF
TRBV28,-,-,TRBJ2-1,TGTGCCAGCAGTCAAAGGGACAATTACAATGAGCAGTTCTTC,CASSQRDNYNEQFF
TRBV11-2,-,TRBD1,TRBJ1-2,TGTGCCAGCAGCCTGCCCGGGACAGGGGGTAACTATGGCTACACCTTC,CASSLPGTGGNYGYTF
TRBV11-2,-,-,TRBJ1-1,TGTGCCAGCAGCTTAAGGACAGACTATAACACTGAAGCTTTCTTT,CASSLRTDYNTEAFF
TRBV30,-,TRBD1,TRBJ2-2,TGTGCCTGGGGGGAGACAGGGCATGCCGGGGAGCTGTTTTTT,CAWGETGHAGELFF
TRBV30,-,TRBD2,TRBJ2-5,TGTGCCGCTAGCGGGAGGGCACAAGAGACCCAGTACTTC,CAASGRAQETQYF
TRBV15,-,-,TRBJ2-1,TGTGCCACCAGCAGAGGAGCTACAGGCAATGAGCAGTTCTTC,CATSRGATGNEQFF
TRBV5-6,-,-,TRBJ2-7,TGTGCCAGCAGCCCCTGGGAGGTCACCTACGAGCAGTACTTC,CASSPWEVTYEQYF
TRBV4-1,-,-,TRBJ2-3,TGCGCCAGCAGCCCCCTGGGCGGCACAGATACGCAGTATTTT,CASSPLGGTDTQYF
TRBV9,-,TRBD1,TRBJ1-1,TGTGCCAGCAGCTTAACAGGGGGCGGAACAACTGAAGCTTTCTTT,CASSLTGGGTTEAFF
TRBV18,-,-,TRBJ2-7,TGTGCCAGCTCAGCCCGAGCAGGGTTAGACGAGCAGTACTTC,CASSARAGLDEQYF
TRBV27,-,TRBD1,TRBJ1-2,TGTGCCAGCAGTTTATTAGGACAGGATGGCTACACCTTC,CASSLLGQDGYTF
TRBV19,-,TRBD2,TRBJ2-7,TGTGCCAGTAGATCACTAGCGGGGGGAGACTACGAGCAGTACTTC,CASRSLAGGDYEQYF
TRBV30,-,-,TRBJ1-1,TGTGCCTGGAGAACAAACACTGAAGCTTTCTTT,CAWRTNTEAFF
TRBV27,-,-,TRBJ1-5,TGTGCCAGCAGTTTAAAGGGGCCTAATCAGCCCCAGCATTTT,CASSLKGPNQPQHF
TRBV6-1,many,-,TRBJ1-6,TGTGCCAGCAGTGGCGGTGAAAATTCACCCCTCCACTTT,CASSGGENSPLHF
TRBV5-1,-,-,TRBJ2-1,TGCGCCAGCAGCTCCTACCCCCAGGTCGGGAATAGGTTGAGCAATGAGCAGTTCTTC,CASSSYPQVGNRLSNEQFF
TRBV5-6,-,-,TRBJ1-2,TGTGCCAGCAGCTCCCAAAGGACAACGGACCGCTATGGCTACACCTTC,CASSSQRTTDRYGYTF
TRBV6-5,-,-,TRBJ2-7,TGTGCCAGCAGTTACTCTTCCGGGACACTCTACGAGCAGTACTTC,CASSYSSGTLYEQYF
TRBV5-8,-,TRBD2,TRBJ2-1,TGTGCCAGCAACTCCAGGAGGATCTTAGCGGGAGACCAGGAGCAGTTCTTC,CASNSRRILAGDQEQFF
TRBV6-5,-,TRBD1,TRBJ2-2,TGTGCCAGCAGTTACTCGACAGGGGGGGTCGGGGAGCTGTTTTTT,CASSYSTGGVGELFF
TRBV20-1,-,-,TRBJ1-2,TGCAGTGTTAGGTTTTTAGCTGGCTACACCTTC,CSVRFLAGYTF
TRBV6-6,once,-,TRBJ1-2,TGTGCCAGCAGCCGGGGGGACTATCCCTATGGCTACACCTTC,CASSRGDYPYGYTF
TRBV4-3,-,TRBD1,TRBJ1-6,TGCGCCAGCAGCCTCACAGGGGGCGTAGGCAATTCACCCCTCCACTTT,CASSLTGGVGNSPLHF
TRBV28,-,-,TRBJ1-1,TGTGCCAGCAGCCGACCTCGGGGCACTGAAGCTTTCTTT,CASSRPRGTEAFF
TRBV19,-,-,TRBJ1-1,-,CASSILAKNTEAFF
TRBV19,-,TRBD1,TRBJ1-1,TGTGCCAGTAGTAAGCCCCGCTGGACAGGGCAGATGAACACTGAAGCTTTCTTT,CASSKPRWTGQMNTEAFF
TRBV7-9,-,TRBD1,TRBJ2-1,TGTGCCAGCAGCTTACGGACAGGGGGTGAGCAGTTCTTC,CASSLRTGGEQFF
TRBV9,-,TRBD2,TRBJ2-1,TGTGCCAGCAGCGTAGCTAGCGGGAGGATTAATGAGCAGTTCTTC,CASSVASGRINEQFF
TRBV27,-,TRBD1,TRBJ2-7,TGTGCCAGCAGTTCTAACAGGGGCCGAAGCTCCTACGAGCAGTACTTC,CASSSNRGRSSYEQYF
TRBV6-6,once,TRBD1,TRBJ2-2,TGTGCCAGCAGTTACGCAGGGGGCAGGCAAACCGGGGAGCTGTTTTTT,CASSYAGGRQTGELFF
TRBV6-7,-,-,TRBJ1-3,TGTGCCAGCGGACGGGAGGTCACGGAAGGAAACACCATATATTTT,CASGREVTEGNTIYF
TRBV20-1,-,-,TRBJ1-2,TGCAGTGCTAGACAGGTGGGCTACACCTTC,CSARQVGYTF
TRBV5-6,-,TRBD1,TRBJ2-3,TGTGCCAGCAGCTTGGGGGACAGGGGTACAGATACGCAGTATTTT,CASSLGDRGTDTQYF
TRBV27,once,-,TRBJ1-4,TGTGCCAGCAGTTTATCGGGACTGCAGAATGAAAAACTGTTTTTT,CASSLSGLQNEKLFF